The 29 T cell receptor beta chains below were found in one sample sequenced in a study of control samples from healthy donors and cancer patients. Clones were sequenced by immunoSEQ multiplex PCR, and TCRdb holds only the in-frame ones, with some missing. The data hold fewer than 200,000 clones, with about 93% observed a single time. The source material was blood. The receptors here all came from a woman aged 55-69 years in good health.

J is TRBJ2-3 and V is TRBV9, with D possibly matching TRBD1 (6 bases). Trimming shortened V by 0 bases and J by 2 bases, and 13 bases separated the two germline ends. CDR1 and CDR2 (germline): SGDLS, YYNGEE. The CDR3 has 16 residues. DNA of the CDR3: TGTGCCAGCAGCGTAGATGGAACAGGGTACACAGATACGCAGTATTTT. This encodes CASSVDGTGYTDTQYF.

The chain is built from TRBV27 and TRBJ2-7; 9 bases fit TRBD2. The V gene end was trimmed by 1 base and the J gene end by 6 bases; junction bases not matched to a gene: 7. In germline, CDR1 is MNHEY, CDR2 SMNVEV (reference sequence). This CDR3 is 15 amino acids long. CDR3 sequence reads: CASSLFPSGVGEQYF. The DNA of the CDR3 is TGTGCCAGCAGTTTATTCCCTAGCGGGGTAGGCGAGCAGTACTTC.

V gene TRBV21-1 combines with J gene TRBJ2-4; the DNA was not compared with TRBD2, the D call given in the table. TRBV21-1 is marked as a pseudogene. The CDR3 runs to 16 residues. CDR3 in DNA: TGTGCCAGCAGCAAAAGGGCAAGGCGGGGCAAAAACATTCAGTACTTC. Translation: CASSKRARRGKNIQYF.

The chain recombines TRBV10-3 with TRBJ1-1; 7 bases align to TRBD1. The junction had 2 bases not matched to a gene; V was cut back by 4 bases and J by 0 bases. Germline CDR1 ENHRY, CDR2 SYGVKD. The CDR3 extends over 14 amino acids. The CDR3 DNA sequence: TGTGCCATCAGTGCCGGGACAGTGAACACTGAAGCTTTCTTT. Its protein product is CAISAGTVNTEAFF.

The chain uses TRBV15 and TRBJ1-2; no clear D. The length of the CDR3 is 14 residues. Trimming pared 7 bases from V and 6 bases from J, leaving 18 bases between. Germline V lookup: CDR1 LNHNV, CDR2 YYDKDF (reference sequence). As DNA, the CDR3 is TGTGCCACCACTTCGACCGATAAATTAGATGGCTACACCTTC. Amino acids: CATTSTDKLDGYTF.

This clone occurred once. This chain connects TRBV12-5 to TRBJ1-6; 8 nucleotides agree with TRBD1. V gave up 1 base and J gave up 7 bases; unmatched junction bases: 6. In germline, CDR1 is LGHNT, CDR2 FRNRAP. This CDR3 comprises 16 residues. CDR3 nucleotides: TGTGCTAGTGGTTTGGAAGGACAGGGAGAAAATTCACCCCTCCACTTT. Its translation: CASGLEGQGENSPLHF.

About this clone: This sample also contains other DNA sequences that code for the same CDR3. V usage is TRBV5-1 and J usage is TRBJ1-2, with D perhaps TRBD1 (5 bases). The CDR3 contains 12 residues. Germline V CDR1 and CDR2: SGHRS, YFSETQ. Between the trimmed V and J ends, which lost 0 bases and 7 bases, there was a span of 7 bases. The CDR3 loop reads CASSLGGGGYTF. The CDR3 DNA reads TGCGCCAGCAGCTTGGGCGGGGGTGGCTACACCTTC.

In nucleotides, the CDR3 is TGTGCCAGCAGCCAGGGTAGCTCGGCAGGGGTCGGCTACACCTTC. Encoded protein: CASSQGSSAGVGYTF. The chain has TRBV3-1 (or the pseudogene TRBV3-2) and TRBJ1-2; tentatively, D is TRBD1 (6 bases). The CDR3 contains 15 residues. V lost 3 bases and J 8 bases, leaving 19 bases between the germline ends. CDR1 LGHDT and CDR2 YNNKEL come from the germline V gene (reference sequence).

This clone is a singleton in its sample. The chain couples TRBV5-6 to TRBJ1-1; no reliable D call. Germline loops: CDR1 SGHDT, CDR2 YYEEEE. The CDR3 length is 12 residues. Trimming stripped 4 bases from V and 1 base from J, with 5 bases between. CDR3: CASSPGNTEAFF. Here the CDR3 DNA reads TGTGCCAGCAGCCCTGGGAACACTGAAGCTTTCTTT.

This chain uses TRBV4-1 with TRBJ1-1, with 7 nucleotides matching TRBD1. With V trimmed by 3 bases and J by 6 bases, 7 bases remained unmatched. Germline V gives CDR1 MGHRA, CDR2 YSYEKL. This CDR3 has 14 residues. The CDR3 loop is CASSQVDRASEAFF. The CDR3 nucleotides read TGCGCCAGCAGCCAGGTTGACAGGGCCTCTGAAGCTTTCTTT.

For the CDR3, the DNA is TGTGCCAGTAGTACCTTGGCAGGCCAACGAGGAGGCGAAAAACTGTTTTTT. It codes for CASSTLAGQRGGEKLFF. The chain is built from TRBV19 and TRBJ1-4; D not resolved. V was clipped by 4 bases and J by 8 bases, with 23 bases between them. This CDR3 is built from 17 residues. The germline gives CDR1 LNHDA, CDR2 SQIVND (reference sequence). The full variable domain, its missing parts supplied by reference TRBV19 and TRBJ1-4, is DGGITQSPKYLFRKEGQNVTLSCEQNLNHDAMYWYRQDPGQGLRLIYYSQIVNDFQKGDIAEGYSVSREKKESFPLTVTSAQKNPTAFYLCASSTLAGQRGGEKLFFGSGTQLSVL.

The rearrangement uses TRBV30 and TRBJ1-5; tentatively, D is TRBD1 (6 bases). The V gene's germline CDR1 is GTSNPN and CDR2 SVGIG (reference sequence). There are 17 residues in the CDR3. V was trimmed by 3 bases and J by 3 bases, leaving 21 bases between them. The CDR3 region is CAWSAGGGGWTNQPQHF. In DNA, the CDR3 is TGTGCCTGGAGCGCTGGGGGGGGCGGTTGGACCAATCAGCCCCAGCATTTT.

In nucleotides, the CDR3 is TGCAGCGTTGAAGATCAGGAGGGACACACTGAAGCTTTCTTT. Amino acids: CSVEDQEGHTEAFF. The chain joins TRBV29-1 to TRBJ1-1, with a possible D match to TRBD1 (5 bases). The CDR3 has 14 residues. Trimming cost V 0 bases and J 3 bases, with 11 bases left between them. From germline, CDR1 is SQVTM and CDR2 ANQGSEA.

The CDR3 DNA is TGTGCCAGCAGCGTAGGGTTAGCGGGGGCCTCCGGGGAGACCCAGTACTTC. This codes for CASSVGLAGASGETQYF. The chain recombines TRBV9 with TRBJ2-5; 9 positions match TRBD2. Germline V gene sequence: CDR1 SGDLS, CDR2 YYNGEE. The CDR3 consists of 17 residues. V was clipped by 0 bases and J by 5 bases; unmatched bases: 11.

The CDR3 spells CASSLEDSSGGYTF. CDR3 bases: TGTGCCAGCAGCTTAGAAGACAGTTCGGGGGGCTACACCTTC. The chain joins TRBV7-9 to TRBJ1-2, with D possibly TRBD1 on 5 matching bases. V was cut by 1 base and J by 8 bases, with 14 bases left in between. The CDR3 covers 14 residues. Per the germline V gene, CDR1 is SEHNR and CDR2 is FQNEAQ (reference sequence).

This CDR3 reads CASSSQGVSGNTIYF. The CDR3 DNA sequence: TGTGCCAGCAGCTCACAGGGGGTCTCTGGAAACACCATATATTTT. The rearrangement links TRBV7-9 to TRBJ1-3; the match to TRBD1 covers 8 bases. The germline V gene encodes CDR1 SEHNR and CDR2 FQNEAQ (reference sequence). V was pared by 4 bases and J by 0 bases, with 2 bases of the junction left unmatched. This CDR3 contains 15 residues.

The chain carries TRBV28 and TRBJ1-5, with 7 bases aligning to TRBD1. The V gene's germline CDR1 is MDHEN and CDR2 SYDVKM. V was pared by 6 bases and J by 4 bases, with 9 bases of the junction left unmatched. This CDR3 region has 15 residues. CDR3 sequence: CASSPGDSLNQPQHF. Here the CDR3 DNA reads TGTGCCAGCAGCCCAGGGGACAGCCTAAATCAGCCCCAGCATTTT.

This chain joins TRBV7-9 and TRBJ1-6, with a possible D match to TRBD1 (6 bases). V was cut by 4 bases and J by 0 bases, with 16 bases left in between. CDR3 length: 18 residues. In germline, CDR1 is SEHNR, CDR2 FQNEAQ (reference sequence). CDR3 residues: CASSSARQAFSYNSPLHF. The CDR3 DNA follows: TGTGCCAGCAGCTCCGCCAGACAGGCATTCTCCTATAATTCACCCCTCCACTTT.

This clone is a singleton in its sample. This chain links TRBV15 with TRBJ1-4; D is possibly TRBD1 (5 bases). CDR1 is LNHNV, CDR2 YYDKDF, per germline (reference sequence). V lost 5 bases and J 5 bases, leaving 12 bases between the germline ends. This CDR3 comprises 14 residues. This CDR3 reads CATSRGGQNEKLFF. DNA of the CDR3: TGTGCCACCAGCCGCGGGGGTCAGAATGAAAAACTGTTTTTT.

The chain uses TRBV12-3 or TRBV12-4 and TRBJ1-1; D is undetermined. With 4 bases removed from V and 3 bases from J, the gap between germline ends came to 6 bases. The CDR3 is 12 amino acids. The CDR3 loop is CASSSFDTEAFF. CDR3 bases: TGTGCCAGCAGTTCATTCGACACTGAAGCTTTCTTT.

CDR3 in DNA: TGTGCCACCTCCGGTTCTGGAAACACCATATATTTT. It translates to CATSGSGNTIYF. The rearrangement uses TRBV19 and TRBJ1-3; D is unclear. Trimming took off 10 bases at V and 1 base at J, with 8 bases between the two ends. There are 12 residues in the CDR3. CDR1 LNHDA and CDR2 SQIVND come from the germline V gene (reference sequence).

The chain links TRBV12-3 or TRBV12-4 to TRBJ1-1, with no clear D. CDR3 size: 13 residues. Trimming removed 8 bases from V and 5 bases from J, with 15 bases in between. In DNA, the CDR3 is TGTGCCAGCGGCCGACGCGGGGATACTGAAGCTTTCTTT. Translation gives CASGRRGDTEAFF.

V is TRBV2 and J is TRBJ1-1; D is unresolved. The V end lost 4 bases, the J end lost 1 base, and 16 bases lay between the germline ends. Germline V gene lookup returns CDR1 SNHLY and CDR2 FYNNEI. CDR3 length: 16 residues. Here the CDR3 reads CASSASYGPANTEAFF. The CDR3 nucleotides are TGTGCCAGCAGTGCAAGTTATGGGCCGGCGAACACTGAAGCTTTCTTT.

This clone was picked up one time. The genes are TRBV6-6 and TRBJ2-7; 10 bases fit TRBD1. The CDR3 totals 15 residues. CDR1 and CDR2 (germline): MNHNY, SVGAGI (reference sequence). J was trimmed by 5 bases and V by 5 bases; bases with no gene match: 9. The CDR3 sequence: CASSLPGQGKDEQYF. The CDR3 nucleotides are TGTGCCAGCAGTCTCCCGGGACAGGGGAAGGACGAGCAGTACTTC.

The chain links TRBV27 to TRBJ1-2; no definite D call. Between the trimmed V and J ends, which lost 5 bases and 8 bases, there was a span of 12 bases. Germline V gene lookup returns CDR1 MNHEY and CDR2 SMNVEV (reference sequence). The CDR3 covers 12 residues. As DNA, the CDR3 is TGTGCCAGCAGTCCGTTCGGGAAGGGCTACACCTTC. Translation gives CASSPFGKGYTF.

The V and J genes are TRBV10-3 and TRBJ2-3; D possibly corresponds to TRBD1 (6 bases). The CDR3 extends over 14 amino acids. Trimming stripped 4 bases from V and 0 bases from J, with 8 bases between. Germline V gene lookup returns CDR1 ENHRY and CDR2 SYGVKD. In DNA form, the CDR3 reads TGTGCCATCAGTGCCGACAGGAGCACAGATACGCAGTATTTT. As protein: CAISADRSTDTQYF.

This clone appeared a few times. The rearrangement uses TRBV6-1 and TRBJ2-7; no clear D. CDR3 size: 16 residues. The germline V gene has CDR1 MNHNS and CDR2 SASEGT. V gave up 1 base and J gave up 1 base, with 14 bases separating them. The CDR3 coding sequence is TGTGCCAGCAGTGAAGAGGGCAGGATGTTGTCCTACGAGCAGTACTTC. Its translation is CASSEEGRMLSYEQYF.

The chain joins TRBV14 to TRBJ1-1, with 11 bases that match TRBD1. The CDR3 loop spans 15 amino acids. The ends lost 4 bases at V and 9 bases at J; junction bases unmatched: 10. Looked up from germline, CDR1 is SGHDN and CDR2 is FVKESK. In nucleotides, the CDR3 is TGTGCCAGCAGCCCTCCCGGGACAGGGGGGCGTCAAGCTTTCTTT. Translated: CASSPPGTGGRQAFF. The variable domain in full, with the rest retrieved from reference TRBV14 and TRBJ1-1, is EAGVTQFPSHSVIEKGQTVTLRCDPISGHDNLYWYRRVMGKEIKFLLHFVKESKQDESGMPNNRFLAERTGGTYSTLKVQPAELEDSGVYFCASSPPGTGGRQAFFGQGTRLTVV.

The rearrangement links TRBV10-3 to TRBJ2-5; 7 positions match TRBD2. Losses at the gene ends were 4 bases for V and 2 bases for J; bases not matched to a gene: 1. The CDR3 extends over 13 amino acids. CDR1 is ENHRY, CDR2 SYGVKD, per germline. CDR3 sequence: CAISGAGQETQYF. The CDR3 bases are TGTGCCATCAGTGGAGCGGGACAAGAGACCCAGTACTTC.